This TCR beta chain was sequenced during a study of CD8+ T cells in alopecia areata. RNA was extracted and reverse transcribed into cDNA as the sequencing template. Assay used: immunoSEQ multiplex PCR; TCRdb lists only in-frame clones, some missing. The table includes 150,000 to 200,000 clones, 67% detected once. V shed 4 bases and J shed 9 bases, with 9 bases lying between them. Per the germline V gene, CDR1 is SEHNR and CDR2 is FQNEAQ (reference sequence). This CDR3 has 12 residues. Sorted out of PBMCs were CD4+ T cells and CD8+ T cells. This clone occurred a few times. J is TRBJ2-2 and V is TRBV7-9; no clear D gene. This sequence originates from a human donor with alopecia areata. This specimen consisted of CD8+ T cells sorted from blood, obtained at week 0. The CDR3 bases are TGTGCCAGCAGCTACGGACGCTGGGAGCTGTTTTTT. Protein product: CASSYGRWELFF.